These 5 T cell receptor beta chains share one sample of origin, sequenced in a study of T-cell reconstitution after alpha-beta-depleted transplantation in children. TCRbeta library construction was performed incorporating unique molecular identifiers. Each CDR3 protein gets one entry after TCRdb re-called the PCR reads with MiXCR. The data show about 610,000 distinct CDR3 sequences, 8% to 11% seen once. The sequencing used PBMCs from the stem cell graft donor, collected from the stem cell graft. The origin of the receptors is a human donor who donated a stem cell graft to a child with acute myeloid leukemia.

V is TRBV4-2 and J is TRBJ1-3; D is unresolved. V gave up 4 bases and J gave up 0 bases, with 16 bases separating them. Germline values: CDR1 LGHNA, CDR2 YNFKEQ. The CDR3 runs to 17 residues. CDR3 region: CASSPKTAASSGNTIYF. For the CDR3, the DNA is TGTGCCAGCAGCCCGAAAACCGCAGCCTCCTCTGGAAACACCATATATTTT.

This clonotype was found many times. The rearrangement joins TRBV11-2 to TRBJ2-5, with D possibly TRBD1 on 5 matching bases. The germline CDR1 and CDR2 sequences are SGHAT and FQNNGV. Trimming cost V 2 bases and J 1 base, with 20 bases left between them. There are 18 residues in the CDR3. The CDR3 is CASSLFGVGQSFQETQYF. As DNA, the CDR3 is TGTGCCAGCAGCTTATTTGGGGTGGGGCAGAGCTTCCAAGAGACCCAGTACTTC.

V usage is TRBV6-5 and J usage is TRBJ1-1; D remains unclear. Trimming cost V 6 bases and J 0 bases, with 11 bases left between them. From germline, CDR1 is MNHEY and CDR2 SVGAGI. The CDR3 loop spans 14 amino acids. The CDR3 bases are TGTGCCAGCAGATCCTGGAGTGTGAACACTGAAGCTTTCTTT. Its translation: CASRSWSVNTEAFF.

This clonotype was detected only a few times. The chain joins TRBV4-2 to TRBJ2-2; D not certain. Germline values: CDR1 LGHNA, CDR2 YNFKEQ. The length of the CDR3 is 15 residues. With 0 bases removed from V and 5 bases from J, the gap between germline ends came to 10 bases. CDR3 nucleotides: TGTGCCAGCAGCCAAGATAAGGTTCCGACCGGGGAGCTGTTTTTT. Its protein product is CASSQDKVPTGELFF.

The chain recombines TRBV14 with TRBJ2-1; 7 bases fit TRBD2. There are 16 residues in the CDR3. Germline-derived CDR1 and CDR2 are SGHDN and FVKESK. The J segment lost 10 bases and the V segment lost 0 bases, leaving 12 bases of the junction unmatched. CDR3 nucleotide sequence: TGTGCCAGCAGCCAAGAAATGGGAGGGCTCGGGAGGGAGCAGTTCTTC. The encoded protein is CASSQEMGGLGREQFF.